The clone carrying this TCR beta chain has ten or more counts. One end of the junction is discordant with germline, which a read error may explain. The data stem from a study of T-cell reconstitution after alpha-beta-depleted transplantation in children. CDR1 is LGHNA, CDR2 YNFKEQ, per germline. This CDR3 has 15 residues. This sample's TCRbeta library carried unique molecular identifier barcodes. TCRdb itself ran the PCR reads through MiXCR, one entry per CDR3 protein. The sample includes some 75,000 distinct CDR3 sequences, 7.3% of them seen just once. The source material was PBMCs from the stem cell graft donor, sampled from the stem cell graft. The clonotype comes from a human donor who donated a stem cell graft to a child with acute lymphoblastic leukemia. This rearrangement joins TRBV4-2 to TRBJ2-2; weak D call: TRBD1 (5 bases). The CDR3 nucleotides are TGTGCCAGCATCCAATTGAGACAGTCCACCGGGGAGCTGTTTTTT. Translation gives CASIQLRQSTGELFF.